This T cell receptor beta chain was recorded in a study of T-cell reconstitution after alpha-beta-depleted transplantation in children. Study results and limitations: Some patients' high day-60 TCRbeta diversity was traced to surviving recipient T cells and thymic progenitors.

For this clonotype: No antigen is known for it.

TCRbeta library construction was performed incorporating unique molecular identifiers. TCRdb called the PCR reads again in MiXCR, with one record for every CDR3 protein. Of fewer than 550,000 distinct CDR3 sequences listed, 9.5% to 12% are singletons. The sequencing here drew on PBMCs, mostly from graft donor cells, taken 180 days after TCRalphabeta/CD19-depleted stem cell transplant. The sequence was collected from a female patient aged 2 to 10 who had a stem cell transplant for aplastic anemia, so the T cells may come from the graft donor.

CDR3 DNA sequence: TGTGCCAGCAGCTCACCAGGGGACAGTAATGAAAAACTGTTTTTT. This gives the protein CASSSPGDSNEKLFF. This chain connects TRBV21-1 to TRBJ1-4; whether TRBD1, the table's D call, matches the DNA was not checked. TRBV21-1 is given as a pseudogene. The CDR3 consists of 15 residues.